This T cell receptor (beta chain) appears in the sequencing data of a study of shared clonotypes between healthy human individuals. Study information: Those who served as donors were a couple of women and three men between the ages of 18 and 49. Findings of the study overall: Richness estimates generally favored naive over memory subsets. Clonotypes that were shared across a handful of donors made up approximately 5% of naive CD4 clonotypes. Read depth was anticipated to influence clonotype sharing among donors.

About this clone itself: Its antigen is not identified. The sample carries other DNA sequences with the same CDR3.

Assay used: immunoSEQ multiplex PCR; TCRdb lists only in-frame clones, some missing. The sample lists roughly 2,500,000 clones; 80% to 95% were seen once. The origin of this receptor is a man between 18 and 29 years old in good health. Some clones in this sample may be carry-over from other donors' samples. Sequenced sample: naive CD4+ T cells from PBMCs. Subset of the sample: CD45RA+ positively selected.

CDR3 bases: TGCGCCAGCAGCTTTGGGTTAGCGGGGGTATACAATGAGCAGTTCTTC. Its protein product is CASSFGLAGVYNEQFF. The chain employs TRBV5-1 and TRBJ2-1; 9 bases fit TRBD2. The germline CDR1 and CDR2 sequences are SGHRS and YFSETQ. V was pared by 2 bases and J by 4 bases, with 7 bases of the junction left unmatched. This CDR3 comprises 16 residues. Combining the CDR3 with reference TRBV5-1 and TRBJ2-1 gives the whole variable domain KAGVTQTPRYLIKTRGQQVTLSCSPISGHRSVSWYQQTPGQGLQFLFEYFSETQRNKGNFPGRFSGRQFSNSRSEMNVSTLELGDSALYLCASSFGLAGVYNEQFFGPGTRLTVL.